The 25 T cell receptor beta chains below were found in one sample sequenced in a study of immune heterogeneity within non-small cell lung tumors. For the TCR beta CDR3, multiplex PCR with 32 V and 13 J primers performed the amplification. MiXCR, applied by TCRdb to the multiplex PCR reads, yields one record per CDR3 protein. Among 10,000 to 15,000 distinct CDR3 sequences listed, 22% were seen once. The authors used about 600 ng of bulk tumor genomic DNA per sample as template. In surgery, several biopsies were collected from each primary tumor at widely spaced sites. Curative surgical treatment was performed in patients who had newly diagnosed, untreated non-small cell lung cancer. Sample: lung tumor tissue. The receptors originated from a man aged 60 to 75 with non-small cell lung cancer.

A remark on this clonotype: This likely comes from a read error, as the CDR3 has no conserved phenylalanine or tryptophan at its end. This chain joins TRBV20-1 and TRBJ1-2; 8 bases agree with TRBD1. The trim removed 2 bases at V and 8 bases at J, leaving 10 bases unmatched. From germline, CDR1 is DFQATT and CDR2 SNEGSKA (reference sequence). The CDR3 has 14 amino acids. The CDR3 DNA sequence: TGCAGTGCTAGAATCCGGACAGGGACGGCGGGCTACACCTCC. Its protein is CSARIRTGTAGYTS.

This chain links TRBV11-3 with TRBJ2-1; possibly TRBD2 for D (6 bases). This CDR3 is built from 15 residues. The V end lost 0 bases, the J end lost 9 bases, and 15 bases lay between the germline ends. Germline V gene data show CDR1 as SGHNT and CDR2 as YENEEA. CDR3 bases: TGTGCCAGCAGCTTAGAAGGACTATCTCTCGGTGAGCAGTTCTTC. It specifies CASSLEGLSLGEQFF. The variable domain in full, completed from reference TRBV11-3 and TRBJ2-1, reads EAGVVQSPRYKIIEKKQPVAFWCNPISGHNTLYWYLQNLGQGPELLIRYENEEAVDDSQLPKDRFSAERLKGVDSTLKIQPAELGDSAVYLCASSLEGLSLGEQFFGPGTRLTVL.

This chain joins TRBV29-1 and TRBJ1-4, with 12 positions matching TRBD1. Germline CDR1 and CDR2: SQVTM and ANQGSEA. This CDR3 region has 13 residues. The V gene end was trimmed by 3 bases and the J gene end by 7 bases; junction bases not matched to a gene: 0. For the CDR3, the DNA is TGCAGCGTTGAGGGACAGGGGGCTGAAAAACTGTTTTTT. As protein: CSVEGQGAEKLFF.

The genes are TRBV19 and TRBJ1-5; no reliable D call. The CDR3 is 15 amino acids. The V end was cut by 1 base, the J end by 3 bases, with 10 bases between. Germline CDR1 is LNHDA and CDR2 is SQIVND (reference sequence). This CDR3 reads CASSIGRTDNQPQHF. CDR3 nucleotides: TGTGCCAGTAGTATAGGACGGACGGACAATCAGCCCCAGCATTTT.

This clonotype is judged medium-sized (0.01 to 0.1%). This chain joins TRBV6-1 and TRBJ2-7, with 11 bases fitting TRBD1. The CDR3 is 12 amino acids. With 6 bases clipped from V and 7 bases from J, the junction kept 2 bases outside the gene matches. Germline values: CDR1 MNHNS, CDR2 SASEGT. CDR3 loop: CASSGTGGEQYF. CDR3 DNA: TGTGCCAGCAGCGGGACAGGGGGTGAGCAGTACTTC.

This clonotype is medium-sized (0.01 to 0.1%) by share. This chain connects TRBV14 to TRBJ1-3; D gene uncertain. The CDR3 contains 12 residues. CDR1 is SGHDN and CDR2 is FVKESK in the germline V gene. Trimming stripped 1 base from V and 6 bases from J, with 4 bases between. The CDR3: CASSQVVNTIYF. In DNA form, the CDR3 reads TGTGCCAGCAGCCAAGTAGTAAACACCATATATTTT. Full variable domain (remainder filled in from reference TRBV14 and TRBJ1-3): EAGVTQFPSHSVIEKGQTVTLRCDPISGHDNLYWYRRVMGKEIKFLLHFVKESKQDESGMPNNRFLAERTGGTYSTLKVQPAELEDSGVYFCASSQVVNTIYFGEGSWLTVV.

This clonotype has more than one count but fewer than ten. The chain uses TRBV20-1 and TRBJ2-5; 11 positions agree with TRBD2. The germline gives CDR1 DFQATT, CDR2 SNEGSKA (reference sequence). There are 16 residues in the CDR3. V gave up 5 bases and J gave up 9 bases; unmatched junction bases: 17. Here the CDR3 reads CSASSGLAEGEGAQYF. Here the CDR3 DNA reads TGCAGTGCTTCATCGGGACTAGCGGAGGGGGAGGGGGCCCAGTACTTC.

The V call is TRBV20-1, the J call TRBJ2-3, with 9 bases identical to TRBD2. From germline, CDR1 is DFQATT and CDR2 SNEGSKA (reference sequence). The CDR3 consists of 13 residues. After removal of 6 bases from V and 4 bases from J, the junction contained 5 bases not matched to a gene. CDR3 region: CSARLAESDTQYF. The DNA of the CDR3 is TGCAGTGCCAGACTAGCGGAGTCAGATACGCAGTATTTT.

With regard to this clonotype: Given a much more abundant clone one base away, this may be a read error. The V gene is TRBV20-1, the J gene TRBJ2-7; the D call may be TRBD1 or TRBD2 (5 bases each). The V gene's germline CDR1 is DFQATT and CDR2 SNEGSKA (reference sequence). This CDR3 has 14 amino acids. The CDR3 is CRASTGRGKEEQYF. The CDR3 region has the DNA TGCCGTGCTAGCACGGGGCGAGGGAAGGAAGAGCAGTACTTC.

There are a few counts of this clonotype. The chain carries TRBV20-1 and TRBJ2-3; 10 nucleotides align to TRBD2. CDR1 DFQATT and CDR2 SNEGSKA come from the germline V gene (reference sequence). Losses at the gene ends were 6 bases for V and 4 bases for J; bases not matched to a gene: 10. This CDR3 has 15 residues. The DNA for the CDR3 is TGCAGTGCAACCTCTAGCGGGAGAAAGTCAGATACGCAGTATTTT. Translating gives CSATSSGRKSDTQYF.

This clonotype counts as medium-sized. The chain employs TRBV27 and TRBJ1-4; D is perhaps TRBD1 (6 bases). Deletions cut 6 bases from V and 7 bases from J, with 12 bases between. The germline V gene encodes CDR1 MNHEY and CDR2 SMNVEV (reference sequence). This CDR3 has 13 residues. The CDR3: CASSPTGSEKLFF. In DNA, the CDR3 is TGTGCCAGCAGCCCCACAGGGAGTGAAAAACTGTTTTTT. Based on the CDR3 plus reference TRBV27 and TRBJ1-4, the full variable domain is EAQVTQNPRYLITVTGKKLTVTCSQNMNHEYMSWYRQDPGLGLRQIYYSMNVEVTDKGDVPEGYKVSRKEKRNFPLILESPSPNQTSLYFCASSPTGSEKLFFGSGTQLSVL.

This clonotype was counted between two and nine times. The chain combines TRBV7-3 with TRBJ2-6; D is uncertain. Germline V gene data show CDR1 as SGHTA and CDR2 as FQGTGA. Between the trimmed V and J ends, which lost 5 bases and 0 bases, there was a span of 8 bases. This CDR3 is 15 amino acids long. As DNA, the CDR3 is TGTGCCAGCAGCCCCGTTAGCTCTGGGGCCAACGTCCTGACTTTC. This codes for CASSPVSSGANVLTF.

This clonotype has just a few counts. V is TRBV5-1 and J is TRBJ2-1; weak D call: TRBD2 (6 bases). This CDR3 is built from 18 residues. The V and J ends lost 0 bases and 0 bases respectively, with 16 bases between them. CDR1 and CDR2 from the germline V gene are SGHRS and YFSETQ. The CDR3 sequence is CASSLGTGGISSYNEQFF. The CDR3, as DNA: TGCGCCAGCAGCTTGGGGACCGGGGGTATCAGCTCCTACAATGAGCAGTTCTTC.

The chain carries TRBV9 and TRBJ2-5; D may be TRBD1 (6 bases). The germline CDR1 and CDR2 sequences are SGDLS and YYNGEE. The length of the CDR3 is 16 residues. Deletions cut 3 bases from V and 5 bases from J, with 20 bases between. Here the CDR3 DNA reads TGTGCCAGCAGCGCGTACCAGGGGAAAACAAGGGAGACCCAGTACTTC. The encoded protein is CASSAYQGKTRETQYF. The full variable domain, rest sourced from reference TRBV9 and TRBJ2-5, is DSGVTQTPKHLITATGQRVTLRCSPRSGDLSVYWYQQSLDQGLQFLIQYYNGEERAKGNILERFSAQQFPDLHSELNLSSLELGDSALYFCASSAYQGKTRETQYFGPGTRLLVL.

A note on this clonotype: The junction and the germline gene differ at one end; a read error may be behind it. This chain connects TRBV19 to TRBJ2-2; 14 positions match TRBD2. Germline V gives CDR1 LNHDA, CDR2 SQIVND (reference sequence). This CDR3 has 15 amino acids. The CDR3 DNA reads TGTGCCAGTAGCAGACTAGCGGGAGGGTCCGGGAAGCTGTTTTTT. Its protein is CASSRLAGGSGKLFF. The full variable domain, its missing parts supplied by reference TRBV19 and TRBJ2-2, is DGGITQSPKYLFRKEGQNVTLSCEQNLNHDAMYWYRQDPGQGLRLIYYSQIVNDFQKGDIAEGYSVSREKKESFPLTVTSAQKNPTAFYLCASSRLAGGSGKLFFGEGSRLTVL.

This chain uses TRBV10-3 with TRBJ2-1; D is unclear. V lost 4 bases to trimming and J lost 8 bases, with 12 bases between them. The CDR3 has 13 residues. Germline V gene sequence: CDR1 ENHRY, CDR2 SYGVKD. The CDR3: CAISGSREHEQFF. For the CDR3, the DNA is TGTGCCATCAGTGGCTCGCGAGAACATGAGCAGTTCTTC.

V is TRBV20-1 and J is TRBJ2-1, with unresolved D. This CDR3 contains 13 residues. The germline gives CDR1 DFQATT, CDR2 SNEGSKA (reference sequence). V was trimmed by 3 bases and J by 0 bases, leaving 6 bases between them. The CDR3 loop reads CSARSYSYNEQFF. As DNA, the CDR3 is TGCAGTGCTAGGTCTTACTCCTACAATGAGCAGTTCTTC.

This clonotype occurred many times. The chain combines TRBV7-3 with TRBJ2-1; 7 bases agree with TRBD1. Trimming cost V 2 bases and J 4 bases; bases outside gene matches: 8. The CDR3 is 16 residues long. The germline CDR1 and CDR2 sequences are SGHTA and FQGTGA. CDR3 sequence reads: CASSLQGDNVYNEQFF. The DNA for the CDR3 is TGTGCCAGCAGCTTACAGGGGGACAACGTATACAATGAGCAGTTCTTC.

By share of the sample, this clonotype is medium-sized. The V call is TRBV28, the J call TRBJ1-1; TRBD1 might be the D (6 bases). Germline V gives CDR1 MDHEN, CDR2 SYDVKM. Deletions cut 5 bases from V and 3 bases from J, with 19 bases between. The CDR3 contains 16 residues. This chain's CDR3 is CASSAPAGAGDTEAFF. In DNA, the CDR3 is TGTGCCAGCAGTGCCCCTGCGGGGGCCGGGGACACTGAAGCTTTCTTT.

This clonotype was counted ten times or more. The genes are TRBV6-1 and TRBJ2-6, with 8 bases identical to TRBD1. Germline V gives CDR1 MNHNS, CDR2 SASEGT. With V trimmed by 7 bases and J by 2 bases, 7 bases remained unmatched. This CDR3 is 16 amino acids long. This chain's CDR3 is CASNDRGTTGANVLTF. CDR3 DNA sequence: TGTGCCAGCAATGACAGGGGAACAACTGGGGCCAACGTCCTGACTTTC.

The CDR3 loop reads CASSAIAGGPYNEQFF. The CDR3 coding sequence is TGTGCCAGCAGCGCCATTGCGGGAGGGCCCTACAATGAGCAGTTCTTC. This chain uses TRBV7-3 with TRBJ2-1; 9 bases are a match to TRBD2. From germline, CDR1 is SGHTA and CDR2 FQGTGA. Germline trimming cut 5 bases from V and 2 bases from J; bases unmatched to any gene: 7. This CDR3 is 16 amino acids long.

By share, this clonotype counts as medium-sized (0.01 to 0.1%). J is TRBJ1-1 and V is TRBV14, with 9 bases aligning to TRBD1. The CDR3 is 18 amino acids. Germline CDR1 SGHDN, CDR2 FVKESK. V lost 3 bases, J lost 4 bases, and 15 bases stayed unmatched. CDR3: CASSQRTWTGVEGTEAFF. The CDR3 DNA sequence: TGTGCCAGCAGCCAGCGCACTTGGACAGGGGTGGAGGGCACTGAAGCTTTCTTT.

J is TRBJ2-1 and V is TRBV11-2; D is undetermined. CDR1 is SGHAT and CDR2 is FQNNGV in the germline V gene. With 1 base removed from V and 5 bases from J, the gap between germline ends came to 15 bases. The CDR3 sequence is 16 residues long. CDR3 DNA sequence: TGTGCCAGCAGCTTAGGAGAGATAGCCAGAAACAATGAGCAGTTCTTC. It is translated as CASSLGEIARNNEQFF. Together with reference TRBV11-2 and TRBJ2-1, the CDR3 gives the full variable domain: EAGVAQSPRYKIIEKRQSVAFWCNPISGHATLYWYQQILGQGPKLLIQFQNNGVVDDSQLPKDRFSAERLKGVDSTLKIQPAKLEDSAVYLCASSLGEIARNNEQFFGPGTRLTVL.

The J gene is TRBJ2-7, the V gene TRBV9; 10 nucleotides agree with TRBD2. Germline CDR1 and CDR2: SGDLS and YYNGEE. The CDR3 runs to 13 residues. V lost 3 bases and J lost 7; bases outside the gene matches: 4. CDR3 residues: CASSGTSGREQYF. The CDR3 nucleotides are TGTGCCAGCAGCGGGACTAGCGGAAGGGAGCAGTACTTC. The full variable domain, with the rest looked up from reference TRBV9 and TRBJ2-7, is DSGVTQTPKHLITATGQRVTLRCSPRSGDLSVYWYQQSLDQGLQFLIQYYNGEERAKGNILERFSAQQFPDLHSELNLSSLELGDSALYFCASSGTSGREQYFGPGTRLTVT.

With regard to this clonotype: A much larger clone differs by one base, so this may be a read error. The chain employs TRBV28 and TRBJ1-6; D gene unclear. Trimming stripped 6 bases from V and 11 bases from J, with 8 bases between. Germline V gene sequence: CDR1 MDHEN, CDR2 SYDVKM. The CDR3 is 11 residues long. The CDR3 loop is CASRSGTPLHF. As DNA, the CDR3 is TGTGCCAGCAGGTCGGGGACACCCCTCCACTTT.